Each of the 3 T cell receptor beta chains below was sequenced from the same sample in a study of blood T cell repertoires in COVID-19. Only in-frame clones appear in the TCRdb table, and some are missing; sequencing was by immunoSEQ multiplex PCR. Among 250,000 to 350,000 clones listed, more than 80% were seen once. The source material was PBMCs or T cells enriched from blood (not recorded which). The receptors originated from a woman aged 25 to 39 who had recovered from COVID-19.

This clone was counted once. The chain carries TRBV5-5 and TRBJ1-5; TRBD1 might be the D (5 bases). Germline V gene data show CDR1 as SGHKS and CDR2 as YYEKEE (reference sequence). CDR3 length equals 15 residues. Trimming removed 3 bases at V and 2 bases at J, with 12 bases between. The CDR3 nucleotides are TGTGCCAGCAGCTCCGTCGGGGGTCGCAATCAGCCCCAGCATTTT. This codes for CASSSVGGRNQPQHF.

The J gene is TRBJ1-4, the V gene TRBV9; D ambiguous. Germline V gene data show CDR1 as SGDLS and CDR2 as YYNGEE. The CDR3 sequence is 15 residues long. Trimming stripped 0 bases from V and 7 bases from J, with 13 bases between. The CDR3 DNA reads TGTGCCAGCAGCGTAGGAGGTCAAGCGGGTGAAAAACTGTTTTTT. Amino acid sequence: CASSVGGQAGEKLFF.

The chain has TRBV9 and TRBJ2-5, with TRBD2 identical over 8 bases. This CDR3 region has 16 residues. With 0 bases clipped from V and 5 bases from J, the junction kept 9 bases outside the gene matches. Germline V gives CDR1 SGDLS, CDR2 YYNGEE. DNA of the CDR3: TGTGCCAGCAGCGTAGGGCTAGCGGGTTATCAGGAGACCCAGTACTTC. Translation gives CASSVGLAGYQETQYF.